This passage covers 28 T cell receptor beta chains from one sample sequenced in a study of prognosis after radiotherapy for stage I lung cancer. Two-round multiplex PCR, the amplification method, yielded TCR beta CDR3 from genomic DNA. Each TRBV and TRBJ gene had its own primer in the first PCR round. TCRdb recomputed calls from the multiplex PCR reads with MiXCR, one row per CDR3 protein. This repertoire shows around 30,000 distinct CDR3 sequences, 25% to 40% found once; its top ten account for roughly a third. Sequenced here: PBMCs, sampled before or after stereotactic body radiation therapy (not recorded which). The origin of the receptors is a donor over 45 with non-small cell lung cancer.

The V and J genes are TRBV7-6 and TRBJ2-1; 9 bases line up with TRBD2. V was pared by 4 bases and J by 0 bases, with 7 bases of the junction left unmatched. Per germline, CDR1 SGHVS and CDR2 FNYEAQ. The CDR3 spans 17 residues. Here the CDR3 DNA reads TGTGCCAGCAGCTCCCCTAGCGGGATCGGCTCCTACAATGAGCAGTTCTTC. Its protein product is CASSSPSGIGSYNEQFF. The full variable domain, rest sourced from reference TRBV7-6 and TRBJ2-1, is GAGVSQSPRYKVTKRGQDVALRCDPISGHVSLYWYRQALGQGPEFLTYFNYEAQQDKSGLPNDRFSAERPEGSISTLTIQRTEQRDSAMYRCASSSPSGIGSYNEQFFGPGTRLTVL.

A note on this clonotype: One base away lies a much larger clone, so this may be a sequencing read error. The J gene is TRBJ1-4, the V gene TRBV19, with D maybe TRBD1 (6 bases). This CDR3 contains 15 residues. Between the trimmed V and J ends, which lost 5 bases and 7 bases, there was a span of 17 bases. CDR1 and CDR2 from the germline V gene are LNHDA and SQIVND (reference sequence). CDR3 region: CASSPLQGKCEKLFF. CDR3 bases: TGTGCCAGTAGTCCCCTTCAGGGGAAGTGTGAAAAACTGTTTTTT. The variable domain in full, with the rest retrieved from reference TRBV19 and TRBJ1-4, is DGGITQSPKYLFRKEGQNVTLSCEQNLNHDAMYWYRQDPGQGLRLIYYSQIVNDFQKGDIAEGYSVSREKKESFPLTVTSAQKNPTAFYLCASSPLQGKCEKLFFGSGTQLSVL.

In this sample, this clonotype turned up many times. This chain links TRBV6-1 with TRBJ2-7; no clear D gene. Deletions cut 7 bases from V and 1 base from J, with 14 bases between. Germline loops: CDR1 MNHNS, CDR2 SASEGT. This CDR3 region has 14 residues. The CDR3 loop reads CASTTVGTSYEQYF. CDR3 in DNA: TGTGCCAGCACCACTGTGGGCACTTCCTACGAGCAGTACTTC.

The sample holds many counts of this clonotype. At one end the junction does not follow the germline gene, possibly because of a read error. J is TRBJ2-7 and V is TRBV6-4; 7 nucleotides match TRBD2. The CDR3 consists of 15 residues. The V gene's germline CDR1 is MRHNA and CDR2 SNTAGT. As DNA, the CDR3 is TGTGCCAGCAGTGGGGGAGGGGCTAGCTCCTACGGGCAGTACTTC. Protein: CASSGGGASSYGQYF.

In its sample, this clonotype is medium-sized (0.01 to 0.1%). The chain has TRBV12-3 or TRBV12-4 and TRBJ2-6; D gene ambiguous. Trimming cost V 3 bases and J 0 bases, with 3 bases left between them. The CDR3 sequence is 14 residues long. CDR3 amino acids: CASSFSSGANVLTF. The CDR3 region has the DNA TGTGCCAGCAGTTTTAGCTCTGGGGCCAACGTCCTGACTTTC.

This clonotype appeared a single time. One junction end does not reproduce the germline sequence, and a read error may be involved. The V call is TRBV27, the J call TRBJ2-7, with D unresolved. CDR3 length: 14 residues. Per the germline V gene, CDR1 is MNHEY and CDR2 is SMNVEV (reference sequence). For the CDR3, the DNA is TGTGCCAGCAGTTCGGCGGAGAATTCCTACGATCAGTACTTC. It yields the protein CASSSAENSYDQYF.

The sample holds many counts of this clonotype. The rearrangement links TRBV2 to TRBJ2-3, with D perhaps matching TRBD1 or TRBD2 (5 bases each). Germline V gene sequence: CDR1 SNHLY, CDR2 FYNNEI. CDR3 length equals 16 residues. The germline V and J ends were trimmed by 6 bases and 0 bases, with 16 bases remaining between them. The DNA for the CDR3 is TGTGCCAGCAGCGGTCCCGGGACGGTTAGCACAGATACGCAGTATTTT. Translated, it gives CASSGPGTVSTDTQYF.

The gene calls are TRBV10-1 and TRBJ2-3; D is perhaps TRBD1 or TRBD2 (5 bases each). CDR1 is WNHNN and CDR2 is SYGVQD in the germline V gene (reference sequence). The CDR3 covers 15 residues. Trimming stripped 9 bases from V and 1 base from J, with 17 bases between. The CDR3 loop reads CASGRGTGGTDTQYF. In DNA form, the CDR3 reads TGCGCCAGTGGAAGAGGGACCGGCGGCACAGATACGCAGTATTTT.

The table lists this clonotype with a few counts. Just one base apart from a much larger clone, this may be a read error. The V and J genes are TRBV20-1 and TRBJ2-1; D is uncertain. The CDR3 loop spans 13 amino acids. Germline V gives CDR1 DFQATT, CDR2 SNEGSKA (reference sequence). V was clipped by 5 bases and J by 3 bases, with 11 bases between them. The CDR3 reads CSASVQSYNEQFF. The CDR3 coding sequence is TGCAGTGCTTCGGTACAGAGCTACAATGAGCAGTTCTTC.

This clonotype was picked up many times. CDR3 in DNA: TGTGCCACCAGTCCGGGACAGGGTGTTGGAGTTGAAAACATTCAGTACTTC. This gives the protein CATSPGQGVGVENIQYF. This chain connects TRBV15 to TRBJ2-4, with 9 nucleotides matching TRBD1. The CDR3 sequence is 17 residues long. Trimming took 6 bases from V and 5 from J; bases not matched to a gene: 14. Germline CDR1 and CDR2: LNHNV and YYDKDF (reference sequence).

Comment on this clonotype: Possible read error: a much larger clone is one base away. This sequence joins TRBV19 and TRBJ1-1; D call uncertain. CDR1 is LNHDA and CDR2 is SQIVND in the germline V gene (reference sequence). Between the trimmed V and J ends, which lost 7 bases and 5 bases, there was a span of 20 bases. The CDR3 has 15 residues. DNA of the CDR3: TGTGCCAGTACCCCCGGGGTGTGGAAGAAAACTGAAGCTTTCTTT. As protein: CASTPGVWKKTEAFF.

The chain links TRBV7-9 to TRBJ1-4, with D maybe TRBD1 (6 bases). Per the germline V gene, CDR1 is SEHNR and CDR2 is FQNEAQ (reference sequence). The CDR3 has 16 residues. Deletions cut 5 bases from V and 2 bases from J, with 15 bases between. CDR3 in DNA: TGTGCCAGCAGCAATTACATAGGACAGACTAATGAAAAACTGTTTTTT. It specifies CASSNYIGQTNEKLFF.

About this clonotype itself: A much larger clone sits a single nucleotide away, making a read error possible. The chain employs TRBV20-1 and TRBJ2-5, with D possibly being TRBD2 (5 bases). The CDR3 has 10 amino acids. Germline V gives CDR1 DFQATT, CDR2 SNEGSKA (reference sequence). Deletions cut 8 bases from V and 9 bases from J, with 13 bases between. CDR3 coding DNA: TGCAGTTCCCCATACGGGGCCCAGTACTTC. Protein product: CSSPYGAQYF.

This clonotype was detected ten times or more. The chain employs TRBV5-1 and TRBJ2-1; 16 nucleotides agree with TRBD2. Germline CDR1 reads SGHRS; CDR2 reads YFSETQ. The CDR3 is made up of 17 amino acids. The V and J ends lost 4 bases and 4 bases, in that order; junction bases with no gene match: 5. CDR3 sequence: CASSRGLAGGLYNEQFF. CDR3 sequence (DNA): TGCGCCAGCAGCAGGGGACTAGCGGGAGGGCTATACAATGAGCAGTTCTTC.

This CDR3 is CARWSAPNEQFF. CDR3 DNA: TGTGCCAGATGGTCAGCGCCCAATGAGCAGTTCTTC. The rearrangement uses TRBV6-1 and TRBJ2-1; D remains ambiguous. The germline V gene encodes CDR1 MNHNS and CDR2 SASEGT. V shed 9 bases and J shed 6 bases, with 12 bases lying between them. This CDR3 region has 12 residues.

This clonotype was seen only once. Here the CDR3 reads CASTRQLYPQGGATYEQYF. In DNA form, the CDR3 reads TGTGCCAGCACCCGACAACTCTATCCCCAGGGCGGGGCCACCTACGAGCAGTACTTC. This chain joins TRBV14 and TRBJ2-7; maybe TRBD2 (6 bases). The V gene lost 7 bases and the J gene lost 2 bases, with 30 bases spanning the gap. CDR1 SGHDN and CDR2 FVKESK come from the germline V gene. The CDR3 loop spans 19 amino acids.

The chain's CDR3 is CASIPDRLAGGIEQYF. Written as DNA, the CDR3 is TGTGCCAGCATCCCAGACCGTCTAGCGGGAGGTATCGAGCAGTACTTC. The gene calls are TRBV27 and TRBJ2-7; 11 bases align to TRBD2. This CDR3 comprises 16 residues. Per the germline V gene, CDR1 is MNHEY and CDR2 is SMNVEV (reference sequence). Unmatched junction bases numbered 14, after V lost 7 bases and J lost 6 bases.

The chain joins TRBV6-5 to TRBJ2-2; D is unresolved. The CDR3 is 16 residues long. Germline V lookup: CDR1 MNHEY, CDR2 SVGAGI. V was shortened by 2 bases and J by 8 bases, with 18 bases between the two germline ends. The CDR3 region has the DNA TGTGCCAGCAGTTACCCCTCTGAGTCCGGTACGGGGGAGCTGTTTTTT. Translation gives CASSYPSESGTGELFF.

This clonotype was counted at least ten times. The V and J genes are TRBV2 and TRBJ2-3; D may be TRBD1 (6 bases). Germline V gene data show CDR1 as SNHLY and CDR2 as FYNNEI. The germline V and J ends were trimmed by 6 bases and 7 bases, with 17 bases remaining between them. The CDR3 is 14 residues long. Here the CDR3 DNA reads TGTGCCAGCAGCGAGGACAGAGCACAGAATACGCAGTATTTT. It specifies CASSEDRAQNTQYF.

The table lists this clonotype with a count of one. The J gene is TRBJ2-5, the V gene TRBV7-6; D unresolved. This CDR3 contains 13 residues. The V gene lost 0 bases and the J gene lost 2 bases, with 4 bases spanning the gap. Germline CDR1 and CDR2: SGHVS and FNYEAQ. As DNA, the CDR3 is TGTGCCAGCAGCTTAGCGACTCAAGAGACCCAGTACTTC. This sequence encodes CASSLATQETQYF.

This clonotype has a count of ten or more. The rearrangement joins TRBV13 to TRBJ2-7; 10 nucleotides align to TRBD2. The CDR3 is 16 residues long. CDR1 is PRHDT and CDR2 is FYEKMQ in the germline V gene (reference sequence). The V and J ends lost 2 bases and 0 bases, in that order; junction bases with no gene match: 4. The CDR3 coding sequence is TGTGCCAGCAGCTTACGTGAGCGGGAGGGCTCCTACGAGCAGTACTTC. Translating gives CASSLREREGSYEQYF.

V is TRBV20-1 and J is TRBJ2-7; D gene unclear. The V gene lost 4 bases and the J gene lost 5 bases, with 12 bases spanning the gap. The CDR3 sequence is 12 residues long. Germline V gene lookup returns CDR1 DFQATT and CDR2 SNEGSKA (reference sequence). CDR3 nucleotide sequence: TGCAGTGCTACGGCGGCAACCGACGAGCAGTACTTC. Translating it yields CSATAATDEQYF.

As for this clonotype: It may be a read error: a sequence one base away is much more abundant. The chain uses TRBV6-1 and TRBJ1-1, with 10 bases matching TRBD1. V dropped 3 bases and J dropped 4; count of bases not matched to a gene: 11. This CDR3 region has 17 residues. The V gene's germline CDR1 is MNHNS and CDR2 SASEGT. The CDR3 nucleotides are TGTGCCAGCAGTGACCCTCCGTCGACAGGGGGCATCACTGAAGCTTTCTTT. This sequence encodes CASSDPPSTGGITEAFF.

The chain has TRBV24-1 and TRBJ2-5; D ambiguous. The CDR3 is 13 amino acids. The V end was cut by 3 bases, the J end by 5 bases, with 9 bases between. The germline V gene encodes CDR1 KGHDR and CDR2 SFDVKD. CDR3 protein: CATSDPLRETQYF. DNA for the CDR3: TGTGCCACCAGTGATCCCCTTCGGGAGACCCAGTACTTC.

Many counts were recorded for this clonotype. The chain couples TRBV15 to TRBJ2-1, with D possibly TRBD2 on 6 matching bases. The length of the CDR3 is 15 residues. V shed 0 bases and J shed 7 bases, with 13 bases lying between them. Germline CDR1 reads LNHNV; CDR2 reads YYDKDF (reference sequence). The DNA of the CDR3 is TGTGCCACCAGCAGAGAAATTGGGCTAGCGAATGAGCAGTTCTTC. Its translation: CATSREIGLANEQFF.

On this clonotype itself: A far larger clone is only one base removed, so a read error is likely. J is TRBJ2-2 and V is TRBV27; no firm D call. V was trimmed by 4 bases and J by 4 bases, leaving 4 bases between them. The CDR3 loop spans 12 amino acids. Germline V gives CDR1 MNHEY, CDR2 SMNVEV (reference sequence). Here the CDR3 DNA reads TGTGCCAGCAGTTCGAGCACCGGGGAGCTGTTTTTT. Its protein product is CASSSSTGELFF.

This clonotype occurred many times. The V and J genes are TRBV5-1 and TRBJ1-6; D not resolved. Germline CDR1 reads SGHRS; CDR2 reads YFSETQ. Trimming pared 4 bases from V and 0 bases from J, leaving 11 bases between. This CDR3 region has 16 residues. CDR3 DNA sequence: TGCGCCAGCAGCCATGGAGGGAGCTCCTATAATTCACCCCTCCACTTT. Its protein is CASSHGGSSYNSPLHF. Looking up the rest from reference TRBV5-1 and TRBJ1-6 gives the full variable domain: KAGVTQTPRYLIKTRGQQVTLSCSPISGHRSVSWYQQTPGQGLQFLFEYFSETQRNKGNFPGRFSGRQFSNSRSEMNVSTLELGDSALYLCASSHGGSSYNSPLHFGNGTRLTVT.

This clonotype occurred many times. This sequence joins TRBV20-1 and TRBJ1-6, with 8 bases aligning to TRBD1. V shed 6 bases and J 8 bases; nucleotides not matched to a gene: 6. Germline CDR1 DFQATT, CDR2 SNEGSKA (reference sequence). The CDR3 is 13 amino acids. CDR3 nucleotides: TGCAGTGCCCTAGACAGGGGAGATTCACCCCTCCACTTT. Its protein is CSALDRGDSPLHF.